This T cell receptor (beta chain) was captured in a study of CD8 T cells in Susac syndrome (dated by TCRdb to between 2018 and 2021). About the full investigation: The study used repertoire sequencing to test whether antigen drove CD8+ T cell activation and differentiation in Susac syndrome. Beyond this particular receptor, the publication reports: The number of individuals in the TCR sequencing and HLA analysis was recognized as being relatively small.

RNA was extracted with the RNeasy kit and roughly 0.45 to 1 ug was reverse transcribed using random hexamers. The immunoSEQ multiplex PCR assay, which covers 54 Vbeta and 13 Jbeta segments, was used to amplify TCR beta CDR3 regions. To correct PCR amplification bias, a synthetic template baseline was used for both primer optimization and computational correction. The study's own analysis went as follows. Only productive sequences were kept, with reads annotated to V, D and J genes according to IMGT and analyzed in immunoSEQ Analyzer. Clonality was calculated as one minus the Shannon entropy normalized by log2 of the number of productive unique sequences. Public and private clones were assessed among the 100 most prevalent clones of each patient and control. Susac-specific clones were defined as absent from healthy and MS cohorts, 1052 published viral clones and other ImmuneACCESS disease sequences. The raw public reads went through TCRdb reprocessing: fastp at Q25, MiXCR clone calling, in-frame beta chains kept. A single entry per CDR3 protein holds the most common genes and DNA from its merged rows. TCRdb's processing, not the study's, gives the V and J calls here. The sample table shows roughly 200,000 distinct CDR3 sequences, and roughly 94% are seen once. The ten most abundant clones make up just over 0.08% of the sample.

Notes on this clonotype: The antigen it binds to is not known. There are no base qualities to consult, and no much larger clone falls within one base.

Peripheral blood CD8+ and CD4+ T cells from healthy donors, Susac syndrome patients and multiple sclerosis patients were profiled using high-throughput TCR beta sequencing. The multiple sclerosis controls were treatment-naive patients who had stable or active relapsing-remitting disease and met the revised McDonald criteria. Bulk CD8+ and CD4+ T cells were purified magnetically by negative isolation, whereas CD8+ TEMRA cells were enriched by FACS. Blood was collected in EDTA tubes and processed within 24 hours, with PBMCs isolated through density gradient centrifugation. PBMCs destined for TCR sequencing were cryopreserved in liquid nitrogen and later thawed in a 37 °C water bath. A purity of at least 90% was achieved for sorted or isolated CD4+, CD8+ and CD8+ TEMRA cells. This TCR was sampled from a human donor with multiple sclerosis. Sequencing was performed on CD4+ T cells from PBMCs.

This receptor carries the CDR3 CSARDSGLRNTEAFF. The base sequence is TGCAGTGCTAGAGATAGCGGGTTACGGAACACTGAAGCTTTCTTT. This receptor chain uses TRBV20-1 and TRBJ1-1; no D gene call is confident. The CDR3 covers 15 residues, taking in both the cysteine and the phenylalanine. The retained sequence is limited to the CDR3, 45 bases, with the frame set at the first base. At the junction V is shortened by 0 bases and J by 1 base, with 12 bases in between. The germline V gene (reference sequence) provides CDR1 DFQATT and CDR2 SNEGSKA.